This TCR beta chain was captured by sequencing in a study of T-cell reconstitution after alpha-beta-depleted transplantation in children. Deletions cut 4 bases from V and 1 base from J, with 14 bases between. The CDR3 contains 16 residues. Germline CDR1 and CDR2: WSHSY and SAAADI. Unique molecular identifiers were incorporated during preparation of the TCRbeta library. TCRdb passed the PCR reads through MiXCR, listing each CDR3 protein once. The data contain over 150,000 distinct CDR3 sequences, 6% to 7% of them singletons. This clonotype was counted many times. This receptor was taken from a human donor who donated a stem cell graft to a child with Wiskott-Aldrich syndrome. V gene TRBV10-2 combines with J gene TRBJ2-1, with D possibly TRBD2 on 6 matching bases. Sequencing used PBMCs from the stem cell graft donor, obtained from the stem cell graft. The CDR3 sequence: CASSVTRGPSYNEQFF. CDR3 DNA sequence: TGCGCCAGCAGTGTTACGCGGGGCCCGTCCTACAATGAGCAGTTCTTC.